The 21 T cell receptor beta chains presented below share a single source sample, sequenced in a study of shared clonotypes between healthy human individuals. The method was immunoSEQ multiplex PCR; TCRdb's version includes in-frame clones alone and lacks a portion of them. The sample records around 500,000 clones, 65% to 85% being singletons. The specimen sequenced was PBMCs. The receptors shown here come from a woman in her thirties or forties in good health. Some clones in this sample may be carry-over from other donors' samples.

There are a few counts of this clone. The rearrangement links TRBV5-1 to TRBJ2-1; 7 bases match TRBD2. With V trimmed by 3 bases and J by 3 bases, 9 bases remained unmatched. The CDR3 spans 16 residues. In germline, CDR1 is SGHRS, CDR2 YFSETQ. The CDR3 nucleotides read TGCGCCAGCAGCTCGGAGGTGGGAGGGTACTACAATGAGCAGTTCTTC. Protein sequence: CASSSEVGGYYNEQFF. Drawing the rest from reference TRBV5-1 and TRBJ2-1, the complete variable domain is KAGVTQTPRYLIKTRGQQVTLSCSPISGHRSVSWYQQTPGQGLQFLFEYFSETQRNKGNFPGRFSGRQFSNSRSEMNVSTLELGDSALYLCASSSEVGGYYNEQFFGPGTRLTVL.

The genes are TRBV7-2 and TRBJ2-7; unclear D gene. This CDR3 has 13 residues. CDR1 is SGHTA and CDR2 is FQGNSA in the germline V gene. Trimming took 4 bases from V and 4 from J, leaving 11 bases between them. DNA of the CDR3: TGTGCCAGCAGCTCCTCACTACTATACGAGCAGTACTTC. Translating it yields CASSSSLLYEQYF.

This clone was seen just once. V usage is TRBV6-6 and J usage is TRBJ2-5, with 12 bases fitting TRBD2. V was pared by 7 bases and J by 4 bases, with 7 bases of the junction left unmatched. This CDR3 spans 15 amino acids. The germline CDR1 and CDR2 sequences are MNHNY and SVGAGI (reference sequence). The CDR3 nucleotides read TGTGCCAGCACGGTGACTAGCGGGAGTCGAGAGACCCAGTACTTC. It is translated as CASTVTSGSRETQYF.

This clone came up many times. The chain employs TRBV10-2 and TRBJ2-7; 8 nucleotides align to TRBD2. The germline CDR1 and CDR2 sequences are WSHSY and SAAADI. Germline trimming cut 8 bases from V and 5 bases from J; bases unmatched to any gene: 8. This CDR3 comprises 13 residues. The CDR3 loop reads CASRVAGSNEQYF. CDR3 bases: TGCGCCAGCCGTGTAGCGGGAAGCAACGAGCAGTACTTC.

Points on this clone: This may arise from a read error, as a much more abundant clone is one base away. Other DNA sequences from this sample encode an identical CDR3 as well. CDR3 residues: CASSLEGLAGATEQFF. The CDR3 DNA is TGTGCCAGCAGCTTAGAAGGGCTAGCAGGAGCAACTGAGCAGTTCTTC. V usage is TRBV7-8 and J usage is TRBJ2-1; maybe TRBD2 (5 bases). Germline CDR1 reads SGHVS; CDR2 reads FQNEAQ. CDR3 length: 16 residues. V was pared by 1 base and J by 9 bases, with 19 bases between.

J is TRBJ1-5 and V is TRBV30, with D possibly being TRBD1 (5 bases). The germline CDR1 and CDR2 sequences are GTSNPN and SVGIG (reference sequence). V gave up 3 bases and J gave up 6 bases, with 12 bases separating them. CDR3 length equals 13 residues. The CDR3 nucleotides read TGTGCCTGGAGCGGGGGTCCGAGTCAGCCCCAGCATTTT. It yields the protein CAWSGGPSQPQHF.

The gene calls are TRBV5-1 and TRBJ2-3; 15 bases map to TRBD2. The CDR3 is made up of 18 amino acids. CDR1 and CDR2 (germline): SGHRS, YFSETQ. The V gene end was trimmed by 4 bases and the J gene end by 0 bases; junction bases not matched to a gene: 6. The CDR3 region has the DNA TGCGCCAGCAGCCAAAGGACTAGCGGGAGGGCTAGCACAGATACGCAGTATTTT. It codes for CASSQRTSGRASTDTQYF.

The sample holds one count of this clone. This sequence is one base from a far larger clone and is likely a read error. The gene calls are TRBV11-3 and TRBJ2-2, with D tentatively TRBD1 or TRBD2 (5 bases each). Germline V gene sequence: CDR1 SGHNT, CDR2 YENEEA. Trimming left V 3 bases short and J 8 bases short, with 16 bases between. The CDR3 covers 15 residues. CDR3 bases: TGTGCCAGCAGCTTCGGGACCACTGCTAGTGGGGAGCTGTTTTTT. It yields the protein CASSFGTTASGELFF.

Only a few counts were recorded for this clone. The V and J genes are TRBV7-9 and TRBJ2-7; TRBD1 agrees at 8 bases. Germline V CDR1 and CDR2: SEHNR, FQNEAQ (reference sequence). CDR3 size: 14 residues. V was pared by 8 bases and J by 0 bases, with 6 bases of the junction left unmatched. The CDR3 region has the DNA TGTGCCAGCGGAGGGGACAGGAGCTCCTACGAGCAGTACTTC. Translation gives CASGGDRSSYEQYF.

Turning to this clone: A far larger clone is one nucleotide away, so this likely arose from a read error. Other nucleotide sequences from this sample produce the same CDR3. J is TRBJ2-7 and V is TRBV30; 9 bases match TRBD2. The CDR3 runs to 14 residues. Germline CDR1 GTSNPN, CDR2 SVGIG (reference sequence). V shed 2 bases, J shed 4 bases, and the junction held 6 bases outside the gene matches. DNA for the CDR3: TGTGCCTGGAGTAGGGGACTAGCTATATACGAGCAGTACTTC. It is translated as CAWSRGLAIYEQYF.

The chain employs TRBV5-1 and TRBJ1-2; no definite D call. This CDR3 has 14 residues. CDR1 is SGHRS, CDR2 YFSETQ, per germline. The V end lost 0 bases, the J end lost 0 bases, and 6 bases lay between the germline ends. The CDR3 sequence is CASSLGDTNYGYTF. The CDR3 bases are TGCGCCAGCAGCTTGGGGGATACTAACTATGGCTACACCTTC. Full variable domain (missing parts from reference TRBV5-1 and TRBJ1-2): KAGVTQTPRYLIKTRGQQVTLSCSPISGHRSVSWYQQTPGQGLQFLFEYFSETQRNKGNFPGRFSGRQFSNSRSEMNVSTLELGDSALYLCASSLGDTNYGYTFGSGTRLTVV.

The chain recombines TRBV2 with TRBJ1-5; 8 nucleotides line up with TRBD1. Germline V lookup: CDR1 SNHLY, CDR2 FYNNEI. The CDR3 is made up of 14 amino acids. V dropped 4 bases and J dropped 5; count of bases not matched to a gene: 4. CDR3 DNA sequence: TGTGCCAGCAGTGGTTTGACAGGGGATCAGCCCCAGCATTTT. It specifies CASSGLTGDQPQHF.

Remarks on this clone: The likely explanation is a read error, given a far larger clone one base away. This CDR3 is also generated by other DNA sequences in the sample. The rearrangement joins TRBV9 to TRBJ2-3; perhaps TRBD1 as D (6 bases). Trimming removed 5 bases at V and 2 bases at J, with 18 bases between. Germline CDR1 is SGDLS and CDR2 is YYNGEE. This CDR3 is built from 16 residues. The CDR3 nucleotides are TGTGCCAGCAGTGAGACCGGACAGAGCCACACAGATACGCAGTATTTT. Residues: CASSETGQSHTDTQYF.

In the case of this clone: A much larger clone is a single base away; this may be a read error. No conserved phenylalanine or tryptophan ends this CDR3, so it is likely a read error. The genes are TRBV7-2 and TRBJ2-3; D gene uncertain. The CDR3 runs 13 residues. Germline CDR1 and CDR2: SGHTA and FQGNSA. Trimming removed 6 bases at V and 6 bases at J, with 13 bases between. The CDR3 DNA is TGTGCCAGCAGGCGTCCGCCGTCTGATACGCAGTATCTT. Translation: CASRRPPSDTQYL.

This rearrangement joins TRBV5-1 to TRBJ1-1; TRBD1 matches 7 bases. The CDR3 is made up of 13 amino acids. The germline V gene has CDR1 SGHRS and CDR2 YFSETQ. Trimming took 3 bases from V and 10 from J; bases not matched to a gene: 9. As DNA, the CDR3 is TGCGCCAGCAGCTCTCGACAGGGTTTAGGAGCTTTCTTT. This encodes CASSSRQGLGAFF.

The V call is TRBV11-3, the J call TRBJ2-7, with 8 nucleotides matching TRBD2. The CDR3 has 13 amino acids. Germline-derived CDR1 and CDR2 are SGHNT and YENEEA. The V gene end was trimmed by 4 bases and the J gene end by 7 bases; junction bases not matched to a gene: 6. The CDR3 DNA sequence: TGTGCCAGCAGCTACATCTCGGGGGGGGAGCAGTACTTC. Translation: CASSYISGGEQYF.

The chain has TRBV6-1 and TRBJ2-3; 8 bases are a match to TRBD2. CDR1 MNHNS and CDR2 SASEGT come from the germline V gene. This CDR3 region has 16 residues. The J segment lost 0 bases and the V segment lost 3 bases, leaving 5 bases of the junction unmatched. CDR3 residues: CASSERAGASTDTQYF. CDR3 in DNA: TGTGCCAGCAGTGAGCGAGCGGGAGCGAGCACAGATACGCAGTATTTT.

The chain couples TRBV5-6 to TRBJ2-5; D not certain. Germline CDR1 reads SGHDT; CDR2 reads YYEEEE. Between the trimmed V and J ends, which lost 5 bases and 4 bases, there was a span of 12 bases. This CDR3 region has 13 residues. CDR3 bases: TGTGCCAGCAGAACTGCAGGTGGAGAGACCCAGTACTTC. As protein: CASRTAGGETQYF.

The V and J genes are TRBV30 and TRBJ1-5, with D hard to call. This CDR3 has 13 amino acids. V lost 5 bases, J lost 2 bases, and 10 bases lay in between. The germline gives CDR1 GTSNPN, CDR2 SVGIG (reference sequence). The CDR3 sequence: CAWGNGGNQPQHF. CDR3 nucleotide sequence: TGTGCCTGGGGCAACGGTGGCAATCAGCCCCAGCATTTT.

V usage is TRBV7-6 and J usage is TRBJ2-2; D gene uncertain. The CDR3 is 13 amino acids. With 4 bases removed from V and 6 bases from J, the gap between germline ends came to 9 bases. CDR1 and CDR2 from the germline V gene are SGHVS and FNYEAQ. The CDR3 spells CASSSRLAGELFF. The CDR3 DNA sequence: TGTGCCAGCAGCTCCAGGTTGGCCGGGGAGCTGTTTTTT.

On this clone itself: This likely traces to a read error, being one base from a far larger clone. As the CDR3 is not closed by the conserved phenylalanine or tryptophan, this likely results from a read error. CDR3 sequence (DNA): TGTGCCAGTAGCACCTTGGCAGGGCAGGCGGGCTACACCTTA. This translates into CASSTLAGQAGYTL. The chain uses TRBV19 and TRBJ1-2, with a weak D call TRBD1 (5 bases). Trimming left V 6 bases short and J 8 bases short, with 19 bases between. The CDR3 spans 14 residues. Germline CDR1 LNHDA, CDR2 SQIVND (reference sequence).